This is a list of T cell receptor beta chains from one sample in a study of shared clonotypes between healthy human individuals. Assay: immunoSEQ multiplex PCR; the TCRdb copy retains only in-frame clones and omits some. Of approximately 2.5 million clones listed, approximately 90% were seen once; the top ten hold about 0.13%. What was sequenced was naive CD4+ T cells sorted from blood. All receptors come from a man between 18 and 29 years old in good health. Both conserved end residues are part of each CDR3. The D gene is left open where the match is weak. Clone size appears in some rows only: once, few, many, or a class for an expanded clone.

v_call	d_call	clone_size	j_call	cdr3_aa	cdr3_nt
TRBV19	TRBD1	-	TRBJ2-7	CASSIALQGYQYF	TGTGCCAGTAGTATAGCTTTACAGGGGTATCAGTACTTC
TRBV18	-	-	TRBJ1-2	CASSPWQEGDYGYTF	TGTGCCAGCTCACCATGGCAGGAGGGGGACTATGGCTACACCTTC
TRBV7-2	TRBD2	-	TRBJ2-3	CASIGEGVGDTQYF	TGTGCCAGCATCGGGGAGGGAGTTGGAGATACGCAGTATTTT
TRBV5-8	-	-	TRBJ2-3	CASSPTGQSSSTDTQYF	TGTGCCAGCAGCCCTACCGGACAGTCCTCTAGCACAGATACGCAGTATTTT
TRBV10-3	-	-	TRBJ1-5	CAISEGQLNQPQHF	TGTGCCATCAGTGAGGGACAGCTCAATCAGCCCCAGCATTTT
TRBV28	-	-	TRBJ2-2	CASTTRGLSGELFF	TGTGCCAGCACAACCCGGGGGCTTAGCGGGGAGCTGTTTTTT
TRBV29-1	-	-	TRBJ1-1	CSVGGTLNTEAFF	TGCAGCGTGGGTGGGACATTGAACACTGAAGCTTTCTTT
TRBV5-4	-	-	TRBJ2-5	CASSPPYQETQYF	TGTGCCAGCAGCCCCCCTTACCAAGAGACCCAGTACTTC
TRBV18	-	few	TRBJ1-2	CASSPDSGFGGYTF	TGTGCCAGCTCACCGGACAGTGGGTTTGGCGGCTACACCTTC
TRBV12-5	-	-	TRBJ2-1	CASGLVLPQVGNEQFF	TGTGCTAGTGGTTTGGTACTTCCGCAGGTTGGTAATGAGCAGTTCTTC
TRBV7-2	TRBD2	once	TRBJ2-3	CASSLVSGGASTQYF	TGTGCCAGCAGCTTAGTAAGCGGGGGGGCCTCTACGCAGTATTTT
TRBV4-1	-	-	TRBJ1-5	CASSQADTNQPQHF	TGCGCCAGCAGCCAGGCCGACACTAATCAGCCCCAGCATTTT
TRBV2	TRBD2	-	TRBJ2-3	CATRGASGRGDTQYF	TGTGCCACCCGAGGAGCTAGCGGGAGGGGGGATACGCAGTATTTT
TRBV9	-	-	TRBJ1-3	CASSAVGLEAGNTIYF	TGTGCCAGCAGCGCTGTCGGGTTGGAGGCTGGAAACACCATATATTTT
TRBV11-1	-	-	TRBJ2-7	CASSWGQGYEQYF	TGTGCCAGCAGCTGGGGACAAGGCTACGAGCAGTACTTC
TRBV9	TRBD1	-	TRBJ2-5	CASSEGRAGDRGQETQYF	TGTGCCAGCAGCGAGGGTAGGGCGGGGGACAGGGGCCAAGAGACCCAGTACTTC
TRBV6-6	-	-	TRBJ1-2	CAGAGGARVDYGYTF	TGTGCCGGGGCGGGAGGGGCGCGGGTCGACTATGGCTACACCTTC
TRBV10-3	TRBD2	-	TRBJ2-3	CAISFSGSGTDTQYF	TGTGCCATCAGTTTCAGCGGGAGCGGCACAGATACGCAGTATTTT
TRBV7-7	TRBD1	-	TRBJ2-2	CASSLQGAGGELFF	TGTGCTAGCAGTTTGCAGGGGGCTGGCGGGGAGCTGTTTTTT
TRBV5-1	TRBD1	-	TRBJ1-5	CASSPTGASNQPQHF	TGCGCCAGCAGCCCGACAGGGGCGAGCAATCAGCCCCAGCATTTT
TRBV28	TRBD1	-	TRBJ2-7	CASRTGTGGGYEQYF	TGTGCCAGCAGGACCGGGACAGGGGGCGGGTACGAGCAGTACTTC
TRBV5-1	-	-	TRBJ2-5	CASSLLVGGAETQYF	TGCGCCAGCAGCTTGTTAGTGGGGGGTGCGGAGACCCAGTACTTC
TRBV2	TRBD1	-	TRBJ2-7	CASRTGTGGIHEQYF	TGTGCCAGCAGAACCGGGACAGGGGGTATCCACGAGCAGTACTTC
TRBV9	-	-	TRBJ1-2	CASSVEAGAVNLNGYTF	TGTGCCAGCAGCGTAGAGGCAGGGGCAGTAAACCTGAATGGCTACACCTTC
TRBV18	-	-	TRBJ2-1	CASSPQGGSYNEQFF	TGTGCCAGCTCACCACAAGGGGGCTCCTACAATGAGCAGTTCTTC
TRBV2	TRBD2	-	TRBJ2-3	CASSPSGTSGVSTQYF	TGTGCCAGCAGTCCGTCCGGGACTAGCGGAGTCAGTACGCAGTATTTT
TRBV2	TRBD2	-	TRBJ2-1	CASRTTGLASDEQFF	TGTGCCAGCAGGACAACGGGACTAGCAAGCGATGAGCAGTTCTTC
TRBV11-2	-	-	TRBJ1-1	CASSLEGWGMNTEAFF	TGTGCCAGCAGCTTAGAAGGATGGGGAATGAACACTGAAGCTTTCTTT
TRBV4-3	-	-	TRBJ2-1	CASSQDGAWSNEQFF	TGCGCCAGCAGCCAAGATGGAGCCTGGAGTAATGAGCAGTTCTTC
TRBV7-9	-	once	TRBJ1-1	CASSQAANTEAFF	TGTGCCAGCAGCCAGGCCGCGAACACTGAAGCTTTCTTT
TRBV10-3	-	-	TRBJ2-7	CAIMTALSYEQYF	TGTGCCATCATGACAGCCCTGTCCTACGAGCAGTACTTC
TRBV5-1	TRBD2	-	TRBJ2-1	CASSVIPSGSYNEQFF	TGCGCCAGCAGCGTAATTCCTAGCGGTTCCTACAATGAGCAGTTCTTC
TRBV19	-	-	TRBJ1-5	CASSRPGPSGQPQHF	TGTGCCAGTAGTCGGCCCGGGCCTTCGGGTCAGCCCCAGCATTTT
TRBV2	TRBD1	-	TRBJ1-5	CASSNGQGDQPQHF	TGTGCCAGCAGCAACGGACAGGGTGATCAGCCCCAGCATTTT
TRBV6-6	TRBD1	once	TRBJ2-1	CASSYGTGVYNEQFF	TGTGCCAGCAGTTATGGGACAGGGGTCTACAATGAGCAGTTCTTC
TRBV7-9	TRBD1	-	TRBJ2-7	CASSLASRGLDEQYF	TGTGCCAGCAGCTTAGCAAGCAGGGGGCTCGACGAGCAGTACTTC
TRBV2	TRBD1	-	TRBJ1-2	CASRGQVPGYGYTF	TGTGCCAGCAGAGGACAGGTACCGGGCTATGGCTACACCTTC
TRBV2	TRBD1	-	TRBJ1-1	CASSPGQGWTEAFF	TGTGCCAGCAGTCCCGGACAGGGTTGGACTGAAGCTTTCTTT
TRBV28	TRBD1	few	TRBJ1-5	CASRPTGGLVQPQHF	TGTGCCAGCAGACCAACAGGGGGCTTGGTTCAGCCCCAGCATTTT
TRBV18	-	-	TRBJ2-1	CASSPRIADEQFF	TGTGCCAGCTCACCACGAATAGCGGATGAGCAGTTCTTC